Below, one T cell receptor beta chain is given with its context. Its matching antigen is unknown. The CDR3 has 11 residues. V shed 4 bases and J shed 3 bases, with 3 bases lying between them. Germline V gene lookup returns CDR1 MNHEY and CDR2 SMNVEV (reference sequence). 13 Jbeta primers and 60 Vbeta primers were used for the PCR. Method: immunoSEQ multiplex PCR; TCRdb's copy keeps in-frame clones and lacks some. Here the sample spans around 140,000 clones, approximately 72% being singletons. The sample comes from a study of cytomegalovirus exposure and HLA in healthy donors. Turning to the study itself: An analysis done earlier identified 100 million to 140 million unique TCR beta sequences from about 179 million T cells. Of several hundred genotyped donors, approximately 84% clustered with self-reported Caucasian donors. Findings and limits, study-wide: It emerged from a later analysis that several of the most significant clusters appeared to be linked to common viral pathogens. Analysis performed later found 16,951 TCR beta sequences associated with HLA alleles at 0.05 false discovery rate.

Sequencing was carried out using PBMCs. The chain is built from TRBV27 and TRBJ2-5; D unclear. The sequence was collected from a woman in her sixties in good health and CMV-seronegative. For the CDR3, the DNA is TGTGCCAGCAGTTCCGAAGAGACCCAGTACTTC. Translation gives CASSSEETQYF.